This T cell receptor beta chain was obtained from a study of T-cell reconstitution after alpha-beta-depleted transplantation in children. The table lists this clonotype with a few counts. In germline, CDR1 is SGHTA, CDR2 FQGTGA. This CDR3 has 16 amino acids. Trimming took 3 bases from V and 0 from J; bases not matched to a gene: 4. For TCRbeta, the library was prepared with unique molecular identifiers. TCRdb re-called the PCR reads with MiXCR, one entry per CDR3 protein. The data show over 550,000 distinct CDR3 sequences, under 12% seen once. The clonotype comes from a human donor who donated a stem cell graft to a child with acute myeloid leukemia. The material sequenced was PBMCs from the stem cell graft donor, taken from the stem cell graft. The rearrangement joins TRBV7-3 to TRBJ2-1; 8 bases agree with TRBD2. In DNA form, the CDR3 reads TGTGCCAGCAGCTTTATAAGCGGGAGCTCCTACAATGAGCAGTTCTTC. This translates into CASSFISGSSYNEQFF. Drawing the rest from reference TRBV7-3 and TRBJ2-1, the complete variable domain is GAGVSQTPSNKVTEKGKYVELRCDPISGHTALYWYRQSLGQGPEFLIYFQGTGAADDSGLPNDRFFAVRPEGSVSTLKIQRTERGDSAVYLCASSFISGSSYNEQFFGPGTRLTVL.